What follows describes a single T cell receptor (beta chain). This clonotype was counted ten times or more. Its target antigen remains unknown. No quality values exist for individual bases; no much larger clone is one base distant. The TCR beta CDR3 regions were amplified from RNA transcripts. A first-round RT-PCR of the TCR CDR3 used the HTBI primer set with the Qiagen OneStep RT-PCR kit. The libraries were constructed in a second round of multiplex PCR and then size-selected and purified. Sequencing of the libraries was done on an Illumina HiSeq2000 using paired-end 100 bp reads. Processing in the source paper ran as follows. SOAPnuke was used to process the raw data, removing reads that contained adapters or uncalled bases, had a mean Phred below 15, or lacked an exact match to the constant primer or identifier. High-quality paired reads were merged using COPE v1.2.5, and each unique nucleotide sequence was defined as a clonotype. MiTCR v1.1 was used to align the clonotypes against IMGT TRBV, TRBD and TRBJ reference segments. The analysis was restricted to V-J combinations with a frequency above 0.0001, which together covered about 99% of the repertoires. A TCS score was defined as the ratio between F50 (clonal expansion) and ExV (chaos), using BLOSUM62-based TCRdist between CDR3 peptides within each V-J. Welch's t-statistics and random forest reduced 514 V-J features to 10 to 15, which were used in a naive Bayes classifier (R e1071). The public reads were reanalyzed by TCRdb: fastp trimming at Q25, MiXCR alignment, in-frame beta chains only. Records with the same CDR3 protein are collapsed into one entry carrying the most frequent genes and DNA. These V and J calls rely on TCRdb rather than the paper's analysis. This sample comprises 270,000 or so distinct CDR3 sequences, around 15% of them detected only once. In total, the top ten clones hold roughly 31% of the sample.

V sheds 4 bases and J sheds 7 bases, leaving 13 bases between their ends. Counted from cysteine to phenylalanine, this CDR3 has 14 amino acids. The retained sequence is limited to the CDR3, 42 bases, with the frame set at the first base. Via the germline V gene, CDR1 is KGHDR and CDR2 SFDVKD. The sample comes from a study of T cells in Graves' hyperthyroidism and ophthalmopathy (dated by TCRdb to the late 2010s). Concerning the study at large: Peripheral blood samples were taken at initial diagnosis, before any treatment was given. A discovery cohort of fewer than 110 patients, about 44 with Graves' ophthalmopathy and about 60 with stable Graves' hyperthyroidism, was used to find distinguishing TCR V-J signatures. Prospective prediction of ophthalmopathy was tested in an independent validation cohort consisting of about 19 hyperthyroidism patients and around 17 patients who later progressed to ophthalmopathy. The 90 or so discovery patients were randomly split 7:3 into training and test sets. In six Graves' hyperthyroidism patients, the study also compared T-cell repertoires from thyroid tissue with T-cell repertoires from blood. Once sampling was done, hyperthyroidism patients were given methimazole at a starting dose of 30 mg daily, whereas ophthalmopathy patients were given high-dose intravenous methylprednisolone. The paper reports TCR Vbeta CDR3 sequencing of over 120 peripheral blood samples: fewer than 50 ophthalmopathy, fewer than 80 hyperthyroidism and 17 progressor patients.

Paper-wide results and their limitations: No statistical method was used to set the sample size in advance, and investigators knew the group allocation. A model built on a 13 V-J signature distinguished ophthalmopathy from stable hyperthyroidism, reaching over 85% sensitivity and about 81% specificity in cross-validation and 80%/75% in testing. Most expanded thyroid clonotypes (frequency above 0.001) were also found in blood, which suggests that blood repertoires may mirror thyroid immune responses. In validation, the model predicted progression to ophthalmopathy with around 71% sensitivity and around 72% specificity, a median of 6.5 months before onset.

Hyperthyroidism patients were newly diagnosed, had a disease duration of under 2 months, and were aged 18 to 65 years. Patients with uncontrolled infections, other autoimmune diseases, pregnancy or lactation were excluded. Diagnoses were based on clinical symptoms, serum thyroxine and TRAb, thyroid ultrasound and orbital computed tomography. Blood from progressor patients was collected at the time of first diagnosis with hyperthyroidism, before any ophthalmopathy symptoms had appeared. PBMCs were isolated from approximately 10 ml of fresh peripheral blood by Ficoll-Paque density gradient centrifugation. Progressor patients were first diagnosed with Graves' hyperthyroidism and then developed ophthalmopathy during follow-up. Total RNA was extracted using Trizol reagent, and RNA quality was assessed on an Agilent 2100 Bioanalyzer.

Input material: blood. Recombination joined TRBV24-1 with TRBJ1-5; possibly the D gene is TRBD1, per 5 matching bases. This clonotype originated in a woman aged 50 to 60 with Graves' hyperthyroidism that later progressed to Graves' ophthalmopathy. CDR3 loop: CATSEAGMGQPQHF. The nucleotide sequence reads as follows: TGTGCCACCAGTGAAGCAGGGATGGGCCAGCCCCAGCATTTT.